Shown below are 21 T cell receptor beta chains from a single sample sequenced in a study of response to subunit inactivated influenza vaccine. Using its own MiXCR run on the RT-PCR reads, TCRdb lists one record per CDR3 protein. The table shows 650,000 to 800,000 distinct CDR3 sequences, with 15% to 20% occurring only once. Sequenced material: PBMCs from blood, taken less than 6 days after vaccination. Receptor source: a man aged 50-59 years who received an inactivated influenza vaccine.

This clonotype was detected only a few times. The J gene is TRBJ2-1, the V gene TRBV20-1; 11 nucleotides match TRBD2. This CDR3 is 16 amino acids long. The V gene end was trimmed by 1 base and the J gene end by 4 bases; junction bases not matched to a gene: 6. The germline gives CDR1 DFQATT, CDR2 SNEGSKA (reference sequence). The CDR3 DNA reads TGCAGTGCTAGAGGCGTAGCGGGAGGGCATTACAATGAGCAGTTCTTC. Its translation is CSARGVAGGHYNEQFF.

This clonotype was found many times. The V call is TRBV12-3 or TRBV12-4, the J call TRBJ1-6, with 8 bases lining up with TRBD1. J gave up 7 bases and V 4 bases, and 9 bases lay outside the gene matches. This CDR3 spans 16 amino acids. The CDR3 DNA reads TGTGCCAGCAGTTCAACAGGGGGTGGGGTAAATTCACCCCTCCACTTT. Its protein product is CASSSTGGGVNSPLHF.

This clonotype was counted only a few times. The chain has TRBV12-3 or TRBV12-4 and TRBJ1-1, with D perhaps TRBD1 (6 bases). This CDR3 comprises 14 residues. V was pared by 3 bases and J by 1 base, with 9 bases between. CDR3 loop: CASSFRGKNTEAFF. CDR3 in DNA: TGTGCCAGCAGTTTCAGGGGTAAGAACACTGAAGCTTTCTTT.

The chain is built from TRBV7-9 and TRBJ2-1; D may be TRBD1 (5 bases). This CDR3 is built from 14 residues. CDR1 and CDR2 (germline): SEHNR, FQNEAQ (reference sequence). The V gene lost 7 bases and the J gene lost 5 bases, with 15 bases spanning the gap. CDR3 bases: TGTGCCAGCATTCCGGCAGGGATTCACAATGAGCAGTTCTTC. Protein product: CASIPAGIHNEQFF. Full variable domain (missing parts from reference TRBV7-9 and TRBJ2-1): DTGVSQNPRHKITKRGQNVTFRCDPISEHNRLYWYRQTLGQGPEFLTYFQNEAQLEKSRLLSDRFSAERPKGSFSTLEIQRTEQGDSAMYLCASIPAGIHNEQFFGPGTRLTVL.

DNA of the CDR3: TGTGCCAGCAGTTACATGATGGAGGGTGAGCAGTTCTTC. This gives the protein CASSYMMEGEQFF. The chain uses TRBV6-2 or TRBV6-3 and TRBJ2-1; a possible D gene is TRBD2 (6 bases). The CDR3 consists of 13 residues. Trimming pared 2 bases from V and 9 bases from J, leaving 11 bases between. From germline, CDR1 is MNHEY and CDR2 SVGEGT.

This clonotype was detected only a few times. CDR3 in DNA: TGCAGTGCTAGTTATGAGACAGGGGTCAATTCACCCCTCCACTTT. It encodes CSASYETGVNSPLHF. This chain connects TRBV20-1 to TRBJ1-6, with 8 positions matching TRBD1. The length of the CDR3 is 15 residues. V was pared by 3 bases and J by 7 bases, with 8 bases of the junction left unmatched. Germline V lookup: CDR1 DFQATT, CDR2 SNEGSKA (reference sequence).

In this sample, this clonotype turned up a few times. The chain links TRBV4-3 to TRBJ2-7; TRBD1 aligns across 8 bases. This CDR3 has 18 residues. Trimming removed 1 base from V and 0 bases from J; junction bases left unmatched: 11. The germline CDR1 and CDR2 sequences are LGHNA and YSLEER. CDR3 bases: TGCGCCAGCAGCCAAGGGCCGCAGGGACAGGCGAGCTCCTACGAGCAGTACTTC. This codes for CASSQGPQGQASSYEQYF.

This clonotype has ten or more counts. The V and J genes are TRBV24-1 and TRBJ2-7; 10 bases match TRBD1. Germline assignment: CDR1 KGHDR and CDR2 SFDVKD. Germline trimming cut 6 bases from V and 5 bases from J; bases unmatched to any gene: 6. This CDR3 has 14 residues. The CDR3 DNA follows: TGTGCCACCAGTTCGGGACAGGGGAGGAACGAGCAGTACTTC. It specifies CATSSGQGRNEQYF.

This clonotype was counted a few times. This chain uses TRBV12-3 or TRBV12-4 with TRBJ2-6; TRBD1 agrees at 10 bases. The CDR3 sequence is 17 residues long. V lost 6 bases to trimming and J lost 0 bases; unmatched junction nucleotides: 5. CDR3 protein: CASSPGQGTSGANVLTF. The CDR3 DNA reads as TGTGCCAGCAGCCCGGGACAGGGGACCTCTGGGGCCAACGTCCTGACTTTC.

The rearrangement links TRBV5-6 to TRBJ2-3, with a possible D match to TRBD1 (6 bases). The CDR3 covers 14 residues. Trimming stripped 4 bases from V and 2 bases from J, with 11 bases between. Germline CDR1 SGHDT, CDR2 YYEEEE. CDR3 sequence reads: CASSPRDITDTQYF. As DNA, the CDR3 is TGTGCCAGCAGCCCCCGGGACATCACAGATACGCAGTATTTT. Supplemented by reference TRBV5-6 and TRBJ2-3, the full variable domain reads DAGVTQSPTHLIKTRGQQVTLRCSPKSGHDTVSWYQQALGQGPQFIFQYYEEEERQRGNFPDRFSGHQFPNYSSELNVNALLLGDSALYLCASSPRDITDTQYFGPGTRLTVL.

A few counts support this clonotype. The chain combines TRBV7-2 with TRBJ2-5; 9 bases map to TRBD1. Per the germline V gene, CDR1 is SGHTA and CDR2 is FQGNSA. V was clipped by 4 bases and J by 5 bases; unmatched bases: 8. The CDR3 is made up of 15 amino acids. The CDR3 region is CASSSPQGAAETQYF. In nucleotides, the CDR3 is TGTGCCAGCAGCTCGCCACAGGGGGCAGCGGAGACCCAGTACTTC.

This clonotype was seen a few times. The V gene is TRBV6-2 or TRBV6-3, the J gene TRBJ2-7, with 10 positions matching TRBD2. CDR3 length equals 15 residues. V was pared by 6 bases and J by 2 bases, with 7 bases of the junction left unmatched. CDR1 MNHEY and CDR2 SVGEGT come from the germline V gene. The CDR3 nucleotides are TGTGCCAGCAGGCCTCCTAGCGGGAGCGCCTACGAGCAGTACTTC. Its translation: CASRPPSGSAYEQYF.

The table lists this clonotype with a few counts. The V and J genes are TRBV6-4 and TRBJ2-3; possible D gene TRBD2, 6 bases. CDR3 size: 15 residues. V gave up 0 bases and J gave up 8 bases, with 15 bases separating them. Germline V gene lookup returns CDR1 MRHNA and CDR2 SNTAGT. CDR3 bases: TGTGCCAGCAGTGACTCCATAGCGGTGGTAGTTACGCAGTATTTT. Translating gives CASSDSIAVVVTQYF.

The DNA of the CDR3 is TGCGCCAGCAGGAAGCTCCAGGGGGCGCGTTGTAGCGAGCAGTACTTC. Translation gives CASRKLQGARCSEQYF. The chain employs TRBV23-1 and TRBJ2-7; 8 nucleotides match TRBD1. TRBV23-1 carries the ORF label, with uncertain function. The CDR3 has 16 residues. With V trimmed by 6 bases and J by 6 bases, 16 bases remained unmatched.

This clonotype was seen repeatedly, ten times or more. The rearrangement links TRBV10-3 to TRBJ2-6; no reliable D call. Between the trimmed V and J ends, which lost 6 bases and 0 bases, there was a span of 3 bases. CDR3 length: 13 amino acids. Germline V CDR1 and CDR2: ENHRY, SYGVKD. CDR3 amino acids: CAIRSSGANVLTF. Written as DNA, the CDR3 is TGTGCCATCAGGAGCTCTGGGGCCAACGTCCTGACTTTC.

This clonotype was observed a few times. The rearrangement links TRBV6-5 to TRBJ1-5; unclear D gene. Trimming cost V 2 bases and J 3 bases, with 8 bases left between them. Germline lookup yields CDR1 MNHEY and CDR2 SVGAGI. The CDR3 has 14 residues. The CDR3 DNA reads TGTGCCAGCAGTTACAGTGGATACAATCAGCCCCAGCATTTT. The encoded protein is CASSYSGYNQPQHF.

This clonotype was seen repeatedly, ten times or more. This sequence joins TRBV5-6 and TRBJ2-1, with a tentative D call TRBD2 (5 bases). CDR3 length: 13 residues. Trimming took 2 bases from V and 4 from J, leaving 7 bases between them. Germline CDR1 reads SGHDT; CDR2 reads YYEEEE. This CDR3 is CASSFQRYNEQFF. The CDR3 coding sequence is TGTGCCAGCAGCTTTCAGCGGTACAATGAGCAGTTCTTC.

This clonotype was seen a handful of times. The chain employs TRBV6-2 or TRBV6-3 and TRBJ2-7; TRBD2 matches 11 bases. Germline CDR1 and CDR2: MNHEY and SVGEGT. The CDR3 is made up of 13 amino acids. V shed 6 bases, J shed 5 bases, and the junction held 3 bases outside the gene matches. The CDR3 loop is CASRGTSGDEQYF. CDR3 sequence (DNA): TGTGCCAGCAGGGGGACTAGCGGTGACGAGCAGTACTTC.

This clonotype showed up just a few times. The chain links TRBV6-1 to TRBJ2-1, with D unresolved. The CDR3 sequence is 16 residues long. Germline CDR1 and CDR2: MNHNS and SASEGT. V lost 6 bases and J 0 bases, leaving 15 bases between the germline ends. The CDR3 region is CASRSDRAASYNEQFF. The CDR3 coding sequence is TGTGCCAGCAGGTCCGATAGGGCGGCCTCCTACAATGAGCAGTTCTTC.

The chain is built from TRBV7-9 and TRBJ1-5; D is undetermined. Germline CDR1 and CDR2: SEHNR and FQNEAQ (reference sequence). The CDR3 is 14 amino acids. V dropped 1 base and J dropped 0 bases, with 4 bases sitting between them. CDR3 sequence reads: CASSLETSNQPQHF. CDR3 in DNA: TGTGCCAGCAGCTTAGAGACTAGCAATCAGCCCCAGCATTTT.

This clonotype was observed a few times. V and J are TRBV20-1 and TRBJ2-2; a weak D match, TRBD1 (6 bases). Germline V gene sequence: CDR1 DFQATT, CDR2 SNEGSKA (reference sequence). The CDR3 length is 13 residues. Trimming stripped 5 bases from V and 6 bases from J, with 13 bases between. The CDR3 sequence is CSAVFSGAGELFF. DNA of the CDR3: TGCAGTGCTGTCTTTTCAGGGGCCGGGGAGCTGTTTTTT.